This record covers a single TCR beta chain. Assay: immunoSEQ multiplex PCR; the TCRdb copy retains only in-frame clones and omits some. Of around 300,000 clones in the sample, around 86% were seen once. The source of the sample is a study of blood T cell repertoires in COVID-19. Study information: COVID-19 samples, acute and convalescent, were from the United States, Italy and Spain. The analysed material was cDNA or gDNA that came from T cells, B-cell-depleted T cells, or PBMCs.

The CDR3 extends over 19 amino acids. Trimming removed 5 bases from V and 2 bases from J; junction bases left unmatched: 18. CDR1 and CDR2 from the germline V gene are MNHEY and SMNVEV (reference sequence). The sample comprised peripheral blood. The clonotype was recovered from a woman in her thirties or forties who had recovered from COVID-19. The chain joins TRBV27 to TRBJ2-4, with TRBD2 matching 7 bases. CDR3 DNA sequence: TGTGCCAGCAGTCCTACCTTGGGGCTGGGGAGGGAAACCAAAAACATTCAGTACTTC. This translates into CASSPTLGLGRETKNIQYF.